This T cell receptor (beta chain) was retrieved from a study of beta chain features in type 1 diabetes. What was sequenced were expressed TCRB transcripts, since all of the isolated RNA had been reverse transcribed. TCRdb keeps only in-frame clones here, not all; method: immunoSEQ multiplex PCR. The sample has approximately 250,000 clones, roughly 13% seen once; the top ten hold more than 0.02%. Study observations and caveats: Resolution of whether HLA type affects TCRB rearrangement was not achieved here. Insertions were fewer and deletions more numerous at VDJ junctions in type 1 diabetes patients.

The CDR3 extends over 15 amino acids. The germline gives CDR1 SGHRS, CDR2 YFSETQ. The trim removed 4 bases at V and 6 bases at J, leaving 10 bases unmatched. In its sample, this clone was seen a few times. Antigen unknown. The sample taken for sequencing was naive CD4+ T cells from blood. This sequence originates from a woman aged 35 to 49 in good health. The chain uses TRBV5-1 and TRBJ2-1; 7 nucleotides agree with TRBD1. CDR3 bases: TGCGCCAGCAGCCTGACTTCGGGACAGTCCAATGAGCAGTTCTTC. Its protein product is CASSLTSGQSNEQFF. The complete variable domain, with remaining parts taken from reference TRBV5-1 and TRBJ2-1, reads KAGVTQTPRYLIKTRGQQVTLSCSPISGHRSVSWYQQTPGQGLQFLFEYFSETQRNKGNFPGRFSGRQFSNSRSEMNVSTLELGDSALYLCASSLTSGQSNEQFFGPGTRLTVL.